This T cell receptor (beta chain) was observed in a study of pediatric ulcerative colitis. Study-wide background: Ulcerative colitis patients had pancolitis or left-sided colitis, with confirming histology. General study results and limits: Acute severe colitis showed lower rectal diversity from clonal expansions.

To note about this clone: No antigen is known for it.

Samples were sequenced at Survey level, maximum 500,000 reads. Profiled with immunoSEQ multiplex PCR; TCRdb holds only in-frame clones, not every one. Of around 68,000 clones listed, more than 60% are singletons. Per the germline V gene, CDR1 is MNHNS and CDR2 is SASEGT. There are 13 residues in the CDR3. V was cut by 4 bases and J by 2 bases, with 6 bases left in between. The chain is built from TRBV6-1 and TRBJ1-3; the D gene is possibly TRBD1 (5 bases). This receptor was obtained from a boy aged 5 to 17 with moderate ulcerative colitis. Sequences were obtained from blood. The CDR3: CASSAGTGNTIYF. DNA of the CDR3: TGTGCCAGCAGTGCAGGGACTGGAAACACCATATATTTT.